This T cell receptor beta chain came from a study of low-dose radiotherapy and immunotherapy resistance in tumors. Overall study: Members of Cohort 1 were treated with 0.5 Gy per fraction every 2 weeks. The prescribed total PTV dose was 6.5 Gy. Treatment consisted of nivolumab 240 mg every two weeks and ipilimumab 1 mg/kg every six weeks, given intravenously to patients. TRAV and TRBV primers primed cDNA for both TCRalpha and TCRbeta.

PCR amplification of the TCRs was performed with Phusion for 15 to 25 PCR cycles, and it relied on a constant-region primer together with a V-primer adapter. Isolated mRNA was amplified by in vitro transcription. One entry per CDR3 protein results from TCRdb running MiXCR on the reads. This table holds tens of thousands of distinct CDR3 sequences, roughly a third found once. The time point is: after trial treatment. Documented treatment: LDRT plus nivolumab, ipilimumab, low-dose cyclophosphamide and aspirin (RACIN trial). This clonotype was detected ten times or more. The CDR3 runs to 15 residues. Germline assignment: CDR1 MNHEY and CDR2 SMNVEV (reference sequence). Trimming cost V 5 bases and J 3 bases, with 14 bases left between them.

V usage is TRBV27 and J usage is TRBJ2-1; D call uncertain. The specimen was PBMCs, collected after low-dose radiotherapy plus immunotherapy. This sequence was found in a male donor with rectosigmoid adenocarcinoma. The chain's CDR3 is CASSPSTASYNEQFF. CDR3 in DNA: TGTGCCAGCAGTCCATCAACAGCGAGCTACAATGAGCAGTTCTTC.